This is a list of T cell receptor beta chains from one sample in a study of blood T cell repertoires in COVID-19. Sequenced by immunoSEQ multiplex PCR; TCRdb stores in-frame clones only, minus some. The repertoire has 25,000 to 30,000 clones, over 70% of them found once; the top ten carry about 16%. Sequencing was carried out using peripheral blood. These receptors were collected from a woman aged 60-70 years with acute or convalescent COVID-19. CDR3s include the opening cysteine and the closing phenylalanine or tryptophan. A D gene is named only where the DNA matches it firmly. Not every row has a clone size; where given, it reads once, few, many or a size class.

j_call v_call clone_size d_call cdr3_aa cdr3_nt
TRBJ1-3 TRBV6-5 - - CASSLAAGNTIYF TGTGCCAGCAGTTTGGCGGCTGGAAACACCATATATTTT
TRBJ1-4 TRBV19 - TRBD1 CASSDPGQGRWGEKLFF TGTGCCAGTAGTGACCCGGGACAGGGTCGGTGGGGTGAAAAACTGTTTTTT
TRBJ1-1 TRBV7-9 - - CASSRPNTEAFF TGTGCCAGCAGCCGTCCGAACACTGAAGCTTTCTTT
TRBJ1-1 TRBV10-2 few TRBD1 CASNGQGNTEAFF TGCGCCAGCAATGGACAGGGGAACACTGAAGCTTTCTTT
TRBJ1-6 TRBV6-6 - - CASSYRGPYNSPLHF TGTGCCAGCAGTTACAGGGGTCCCTATAATTCACCCCTCCACTTT
TRBJ1-4 TRBV25-1 - - CASSGAPGQQNEKLFF TGTGCCAGCAGCGGGGCCCCGGGACAACAAAATGAAAAACTGTTTTTT
TRBJ1-5 TRBV5-8 - - CASSSTIKGAQPQHF TGTGCCAGCAGCTCTACCATCAAAGGGGCGCAGCCCCAGCATTTT
TRBJ2-2 TRBV5-4 once - CASSSAGAYTGELFF TGTGCCAGCAGCTCGGCAGGGGCATACACCGGGGAGCTGTTTTTT
TRBJ2-5 TRBV29-1 - TRBD2 CSAAGVSGQETQYF TGCAGCGCCGCGGGGGTCTCGGGCCAAGAGACCCAGTACTTC
TRBJ2-2 TRBV7-3 - - CASRAGAKTDGELFF TGTGCCAGCAGGGCAGGGGCGAAAACGGACGGGGAGCTGTTTTTT
TRBJ2-7 TRBV14 - TRBD2 CASSPRIAGGLSYEQYF TGTGCCAGCAGCCCTCGGATAGCGGGGGGCCTCTCCTACGAGCAGTACTTC
TRBJ1-1 TRBV10-2 - TRBD1 CASRPTRGTEAFF TGCGCCAGCAGGCCGACCAGGGGGACTGAAGCTTTCTTT
TRBJ1-6 TRBV2 - - CASSVMGGGDSPLHF TGTGCCAGCAGTGTAATGGGCGGGGGCGATTCACCCCTCCACTTT
TRBJ1-5 TRBV5-1 - - CASSLAQDYSSNQPQHF TGCGCCAGCAGCTTGGCTCAGGATTATAGTAGCAATCAGCCCCAGCATTTT
TRBJ1-5 TRBV6-1 - TRBD1 CASSGYRGFSNQPQHF TGTGCCAGCAGTGGTTACAGGGGATTTAGCAATCAGCCCCAGCATTTT
TRBJ2-2 TRBV13 - - CASSRRENTGELFF TGTGCCAGCAGCCGCAGGGAGAACACCGGGGAGCTGTTTTTT
TRBJ2-5 TRBV5-1 - - CASSFVRENRETQYF TGCGCCAGCAGCTTCGTCCGGGAAAATAGGGAGACCCAGTACTTC
TRBJ1-1 TRBV19 few TRBD1 CASSLEEGQGETEAFF TGTGCCAGTAGTCTAGAAGAGGGACAGGGAGAGACTGAAGCTTTCTTT
TRBJ1-5 TRBV20-1 - - CSASRTGNQPQHF TGCAGTGCTAGTAGGACAGGCAATCAGCCCCAGCATTTT
TRBJ1-6 TRBV19 - TRBD1 CASTAGTGGFSPLHF TGTGCCAGTACAGCCGGGACAGGGGGCTTTTCACCCCTCCACTTT
TRBJ1-2 TRBV2 - - CANQPRRGYGYTF TGTGCCAACCAACCTCGGAGGGGCTATGGCTACACCTTC
TRBJ2-1 TRBV1 - - CTSSQALGGRGNEQFF TGCACCAGCAGCCAAGCCTTAGGGGGGCGGGGGAATGAGCAGTTCTTC
TRBJ2-1 TRBV23-1 - TRBD1 CASSQSPMDRTYNEQFF TGCGCCAGCAGTCAGTCCCCCATGGACAGGACCTACAATGAGCAGTTCTTC
TRBJ1-2 TRBV5-8 - TRBD1 CASSLDQGANYGYTF TGTGCCAGCAGCTTAGACCAGGGGGCTAACTATGGCTACACCTTC
TRBJ1-1 TRBV12-3/TRBV12-4 - - CASSLVEGGRAFF TGTGCCAGCAGTTTAGTCGAGGGAGGGAGAGCTTTCTTT
TRBJ2-7 TRBV27 - - CASSLSGTTYEQYF TGTGCCAGCAGTTTATCCGGGACAACCTACGAGCAGTACTTC
TRBJ1-4 TRBV5-1 - - CASTRGTLHRDEKLFF TGCGCCAGCACCCGTGGGACACTTCATCGGGATGAAAAACTGTTTTTT
TRBJ1-5 TRBV7-2 - - CASSSIHRNQPQHF TGTGCCAGCAGCTCGATCCACAGGAACCAGCCCCAGCATTTT
TRBJ2-7 TRBV28 - - CASSLPNRVGYEQYF TGTGCCAGCAGTTTACCAAACAGGGTGGGGTACGAGCAGTACTTC
TRBJ2-3 TRBV7-2 - TRBD1 CASSGTGSDTDTQYF TGTGCCAGCAGCGGGACAGGTTCAGATACAGATACGCAGTATTTT
TRBJ1-3 TRBV3-1/TRBV3-2 - TRBD1 CASSQGWTGGNTIYF TGTGCCAGCAGCCAAGGATGGACAGGGGGAAACACCATATATTTT
TRBJ1-2 TRBV5-4 - - CAAGTNYGYTF TGTGCCGCGGGGACTAACTATGGCTACACCTTC
TRBJ2-1 TRBV9 - TRBD2 CASSLSGGESYNEQFF TGTGCCAGCAGCTTGAGCGGGGGAGAATCCTACAATGAGCAGTTCTTC
TRBJ1-3 TRBV30 - - CAWTRDSLSGNTIYF TGTGCCTGGACCCGAGACAGCCTCTCTGGAAACACCATATATTTT
TRBJ2-3 TRBV7-2 - - CASSLVGGAVDTQYF TGTGCCAGCAGCTTGGTTGGGGGGGCGGTAGATACGCAGTATTTT
TRBJ1-1 TRBV28 - TRBD1 CASSPRFIGGRDTEAFF TGTGCCAGCAGTCCACGGTTTATAGGGGGCAGGGACACTGAAGCTTTCTTT
TRBJ1-1 TRBV7-3 many - CASSQQGNTEAFF TGTGCCAGCAGCCAACAGGGGAACACTGAAGCTTTCTTT